This TCR beta chain was sequenced during a study of T cell clusters in autoimmune cytopenias. TRB was amplified by touch-down multiplex PCR, primer pools A and B combined. TCRdb re-called the multiplex PCR reads and gives one entry per CDR3 protein, without DNA. The table for this sample gives 9,500 to 11,000 distinct CDR3 sequences. The CDR3 runs 14 residues. The germline V gene has CDR1 SGHKS and CDR2 YYEKEE (reference sequence). Regarding this clonotype: Its antigen is unidentified.

Some 34,000 genome equivalents of blood DNA were amplified for TRB. Study-wide points: Exclusive TRB clusters were about 3-fold more numerous in healthy donors than in active autoimmune hepatitis.

The same sample was also used in a study of T cell repertoires in aging, cancer and after chemotherapy. That publication notes: Across the chemotherapy interval, each cancer cohort showed higher median generation probability, suggesting thymic rebound.

V usage is TRBV5-5 and J usage is TRBJ2-3; without DNA, the TCRdb call of TRBD1 cannot be checked. This TCR was recovered from a human donor in good health. Sequencing was done on a sample of peripheral blood. The CDR3 protein is CASSSTGRTDTQYF.